Shown below are 12 T cell receptor beta chains from a single sample sequenced in a study of Graves' ophthalmopathy and Graves' hyperthyroidism. RNA transcripts were the template, and TCR beta CDR3 regions were amplified from them. The workflow started with a first-round RT-PCR run with HTBI primers and then moved on to a second-round multiplex PCR. TCRdb itself ran the multiplex PCR reads through MiXCR, one entry per CDR3 protein. The sample lists 650,000 to 900,000 distinct CDR3 sequences; around 40% were seen once. The specimen was peripheral blood. Every receptor here comes from an adult man with Graves' ophthalmopathy.

The CDR3 DNA is TGTGCCAGCTCATTAGCCGAGCGGGGCTACGAGCAGTACTTC. Amino acid sequence: CASSLAERGYEQYF. This rearrangement joins TRBV27 to TRBJ2-7; 7 bases fit TRBD2. The germline V gene has CDR1 MNHEY and CDR2 SMNVEV (reference sequence). The CDR3 runs 14 residues. Trimming at V came to 8 bases and at J to 3 bases, leaving 10 bases not matched to a gene.

The rearrangement uses TRBV25-1 and TRBJ2-5; 14 nucleotides line up with TRBD2. V shed 10 bases, J shed 8 bases, and the junction held 3 bases outside the gene matches. The CDR3 loop spans 12 amino acids. CDR1 and CDR2 (germline): MGHDK, SYGVNS. The CDR3 loop is CATGTSGGTQYF. In DNA, the CDR3 is TGTGCCACCGGGACTAGCGGGGGAACCCAGTACTTC.

This clonotype has a count of ten or more. The chain links TRBV20-1 to TRBJ1-2; no firm D call. CDR1 DFQATT and CDR2 SNEGSKA come from the germline V gene (reference sequence). The CDR3 contains 13 residues. Trimming took 4 bases from V and 2 from J, leaving 11 bases between them. The CDR3 DNA reads TGCAGTGCTACGCCAACTCGGAACTATGGCTACACCTTC. It yields the protein CSATPTRNYGYTF.

V usage is TRBV10-2 and J usage is TRBJ2-5; 10 bases agree with TRBD2. Looked up from germline, CDR1 is WSHSY and CDR2 is SAAADI. The junction had 9 bases not matched to a gene; V was cut back by 0 bases and J by 2 bases. This CDR3 contains 18 residues. CDR3 sequence reads: CASSESSSGGPLQETQYF. The DNA for the CDR3 is TGCGCCAGCAGTGAGTCGTCTAGCGGGGGCCCTCTTCAAGAGACCCAGTACTTC.

V is TRBV7-6 and J is TRBJ1-6, with D uncertain. V was shortened by 1 base and J by 2 bases, with 6 bases between the two germline ends. Looked up from germline, CDR1 is SGHVS and CDR2 is FNYEAQ. CDR3 length equals 15 residues. The CDR3 protein is CASSLGSTYNSPLHF. The CDR3 DNA reads as TGTGCCAGCAGCTTAGGGTCAACCTATAATTCACCCCTCCACTTT.

This clonotype has a handful of counts. J is TRBJ2-2 and V is TRBV7-9; 9 bases fit TRBD1. This CDR3 contains 16 residues. Per germline, CDR1 SEHNR and CDR2 FQNEAQ (reference sequence). The junction had 5 bases not matched to a gene; V was cut back by 5 bases and J by 1 base. CDR3 sequence: CASSPPGQGNTGELFF. For the CDR3, the DNA is TGTGCCAGCAGCCCGCCGGGACAGGGGAACACCGGGGAGCTGTTTTTT.

The CDR3 region is CATSRGKHYGYTF. The DNA for the CDR3 is TGTGCCACCAGCAGAGGGAAACACTATGGCTACACCTTC. The chain employs TRBV15 and TRBJ1-2; D not certain. The V end lost 1 base, the J end lost 3 bases, and 6 bases lay between the germline ends. The CDR3 is made up of 13 amino acids. The germline V gene has CDR1 LNHNV and CDR2 YYDKDF (reference sequence).

The genes are TRBV10-3 and TRBJ2-7; a possible D gene is TRBD1 (6 bases). This CDR3 is built from 12 residues. CDR1 is ENHRY and CDR2 is SYGVKD in the germline V gene. The V end lost 10 bases, the J end lost 3 bases, and 13 bases lay between the germline ends. The DNA of the CDR3 is TGTGCCAGCACACCAGGGGACTACGAGCAGTACTTC. This encodes CASTPGDYEQYF.

As for this clonotype: This could be a read error, since a much larger clone is one nucleotide away. This chain links TRBV24-1 with TRBJ1-5; 12 nucleotides agree with TRBD1. Germline-derived CDR1 and CDR2 are KGHDR and SFDVKD. This CDR3 has 16 amino acids. The trim removed 5 bases at V and 6 bases at J, leaving 7 bases unmatched. The CDR3 reads CATSGPGTGGGQPQHF. Written as DNA, the CDR3 is TGTGCCACCAGTGGTCCCGGGACAGGGGGCGGTCAGCCCCAGCATTTT.

The table lists this clonotype with many counts. The germline gene is not matched at one end of the junction; a read error may be the cause. The V and J genes are TRBV10-3 and TRBJ1-4; D perhaps matches TRBD1 (5 bases). This CDR3 region has 15 residues. Germline CDR1 reads ENHRY; CDR2 reads SYGVKD. CDR3 bases: TGTGCCAGCAGTGAGGAAGAGGGGTCTAATGAAAAACTGTTTTTT. Its protein is CASSEEEGSNEKLFF.

This clonotype has just one count. The chain is built from TRBV25-1 and TRBJ2-7; D might be TRBD2 (5 bases). Germline CDR1 MGHDK, CDR2 SYGVNS. V was cut by 4 bases and J by 2 bases, with 9 bases left in between. CDR3 length: 13 residues. The CDR3 nucleotides are TGTGCCAGCAGTGTGTACGGGACCTACGAGCAGTACTTC. It specifies CASSVYGTYEQYF.

This clonotype was recorded many times. The chain carries TRBV2 and TRBJ1-4; TRBD1 matches 7 bases. The CDR3 has 16 residues. J lost 5 bases, V lost 3 bases, and 9 bases had no gene match. Looked up from germline, CDR1 is SNHLY and CDR2 is FYNNEI. The CDR3 nucleotides read TGTGCCAGCAGTGATCCTGGGGGACAGAAGAATGAAAAACTGTTTTTT. This gives the protein CASSDPGGQKNEKLFF.